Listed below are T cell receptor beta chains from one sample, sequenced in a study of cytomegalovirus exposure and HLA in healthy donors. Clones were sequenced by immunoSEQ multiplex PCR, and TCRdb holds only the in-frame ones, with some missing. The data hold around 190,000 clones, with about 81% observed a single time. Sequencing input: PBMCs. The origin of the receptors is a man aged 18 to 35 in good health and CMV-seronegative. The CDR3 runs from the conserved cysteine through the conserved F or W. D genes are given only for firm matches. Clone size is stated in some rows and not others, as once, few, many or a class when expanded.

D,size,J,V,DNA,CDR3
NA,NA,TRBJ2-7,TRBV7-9,TGTGCCAGCAGCTCATGCTGGACAGAACCCATTTGCGAGCAGTACTTC,CASSSCWTEPICEQYF
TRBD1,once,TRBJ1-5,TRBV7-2,TGTGCCAGCAGCGTCGGGACAGGTCATCAGCCCCAGCATTTT,CASSVGTGHQPQHF
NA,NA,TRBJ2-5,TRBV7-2,TGTGCCAGCAGCTCGGCACAGGGATCCCAAGAGACCCAGTACTTC,CASSSAQGSQETQYF
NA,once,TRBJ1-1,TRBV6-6,TGTGCCAGCAGGAATCCGTACAGGGAAGAATACACTGAAGCTTTCTTT,CASRNPYREEYTEAFF
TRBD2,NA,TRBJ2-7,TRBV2,TGTGCCAGCAGTGACCCGGGACTAGATTACGAGCAGTACTTC,CASSDPGLDYEQYF
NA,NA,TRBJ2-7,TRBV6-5,TGTGCCAGTACTGGCGGGGAGGCCTACGAGCAGTACTTC,CASTGGEAYEQYF
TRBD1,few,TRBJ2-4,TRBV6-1,TGTGCCAGCAGTGAGACAGGGCTTCTTGGCAAAAACATTCAGTACTTC,CASSETGLLGKNIQYF
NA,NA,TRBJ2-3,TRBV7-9,TGTGCCAGCAACGGAGGCGCAGATACGCAGTATTTT,CASNGGADTQYF
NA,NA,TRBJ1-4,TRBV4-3,TGCGCCAGCAGCCAAGATGTAACAGTTAATGAAAAACTGTTTTTT,CASSQDVTVNEKLFF
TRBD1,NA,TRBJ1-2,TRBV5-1,TGCGCCAGCAGATTTACTACAGGGGGCTCTGGCTACACCTTC,CASRFTTGGSGYTF
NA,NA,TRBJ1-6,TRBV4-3,TGCGCCAGCAGCCCCTCGGGACAAGGGAATTCACCCCTCCACTTT,CASSPSGQGNSPLHF
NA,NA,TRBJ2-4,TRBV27,TGTGCCAGCAGTTCTTGGAGTGAAAAGGCCAAAAACATTCAGTACTTC,CASSSWSEKAKNIQYF
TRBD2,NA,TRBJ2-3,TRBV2,TGTGCCAGCAGTGATCCAGGCCAAACTAGCGGGGGGACAGATACGCAGTATTTT,CASSDPGQTSGGTDTQYF
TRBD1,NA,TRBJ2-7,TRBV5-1,TGCGCCAGCAGCCCCTCCCCGGCGGACAGGGTAGGCTACGAGCAGTACTTC,CASSPSPADRVGYEQYF
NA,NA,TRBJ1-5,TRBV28,TGTGCCAGCAGTTTCAGGGACTACAATCAGCCCCAGCATTTT,CASSFRDYNQPQHF
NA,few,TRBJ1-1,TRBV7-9,TGTGCCAGCAGCTTCGGACAGACGTCCACTGAAGCTTTCTTT,CASSFGQTSTEAFF
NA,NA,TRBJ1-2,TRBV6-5,TGTGCCAGCATCCAAGCGGGGGGCGCAAGCTATGGCTACACCTTC,CASIQAGGASYGYTF
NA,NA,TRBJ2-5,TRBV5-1,TGCGCCAGCAGCCTGGGGGGACTCAGTGAGACCCAGTACTTC,CASSLGGLSETQYF
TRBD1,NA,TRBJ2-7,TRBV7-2,TGTGCCAGCAGCTTCACAGGGGACGTCTACGAGCAGTACTTC,CASSFTGDVYEQYF
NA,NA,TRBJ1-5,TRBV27,TGTGCCAGCAGTTCAATACAGGGTGGGAGCAATCAGCCCCAGCATTTT,CASSSIQGGSNQPQHF
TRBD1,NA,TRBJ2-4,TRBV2,TGTGCCAGCAGTGAAGAGGGGGCCCCTAGGACAAACATTCAGTACTTC,CASSEEGAPRTNIQYF
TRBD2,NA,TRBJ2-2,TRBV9,TGTGCCAGCAGCGCTCGAAACGGACTAGCGGCGAACACCGGGGAGCTGTTTTTT,CASSARNGLAANTGELFF
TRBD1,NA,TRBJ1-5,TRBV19,TGTGCCAGTAGTCAGGACAGGGAATCATATCAGCCCCAGCATTTT,CASSQDRESYQPQHF
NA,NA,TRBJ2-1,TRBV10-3,TGTGCCATCAGTGAGCCCGGGAACTACAATGAGCAGTTCTTC,CAISEPGNYNEQFF
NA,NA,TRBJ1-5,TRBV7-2,TGTGCCAGCAGCTTAGTGGGAGGTAGTTATTATAGCAATCAGCCCCAGCATTTT,CASSLVGGSYYSNQPQHF
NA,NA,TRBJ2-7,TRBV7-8,TGTGCCAGCAGCTTTAAGCACGAGCAGTACTTC,CASSFKHEQYF
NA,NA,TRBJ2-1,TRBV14,TGTGCCAGCAGCCAAGTGGACACCCGTCATGAGCAGTTCTTC,CASSQVDTRHEQFF
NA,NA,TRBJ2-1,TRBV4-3,TGCGCCAGCAGCCAAGATGGGCAGGGCACCTACAATGAGCAGTTCTTC,CASSQDGQGTYNEQFF
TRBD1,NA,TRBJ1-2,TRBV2,TGTGCCAGCAGTCGGAGTCGGGACAGGGCTAACTATGGCTACACCTTC,CASSRSRDRANYGYTF
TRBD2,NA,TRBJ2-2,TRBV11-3,TGTGCCAGCAGCTTAGGCGGGACTAGCGGGTACACCGGGGAGCTGTTTTTT,CASSLGGTSGYTGELFF
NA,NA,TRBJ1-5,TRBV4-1,TGCGCCAGCAGCCAAGTGAGCGGGAACAATCAGCCCCAGCATTTT,CASSQVSGNNQPQHF
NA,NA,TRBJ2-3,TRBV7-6,TGTGCCAGCAGCCCCCTAGGGACAAGTTCGGATACGCAGTATTTT,CASSPLGTSSDTQYF
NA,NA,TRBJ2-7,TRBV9,TGTGCCAGCAGCGTCGGTAGAGGAGGCTACGAGCAGTACTTC,CASSVGRGGYEQYF
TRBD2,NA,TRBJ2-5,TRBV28,TGTGCCAGCAGTCAGCGGGGACTAGCGGGAGGAAAAGAGACCCAGTACTTC,CASSQRGLAGGKETQYF
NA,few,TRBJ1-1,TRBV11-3,TGTGCCAGCAGCTTAGGGCAGGAGGGCACTGAAGCTTTCTTT,CASSLGQEGTEAFF
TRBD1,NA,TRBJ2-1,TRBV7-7,TGTGCTAGCAGCTTAGACAGGGTGAATGAGCAGTTCTTC,CASSLDRVNEQFF
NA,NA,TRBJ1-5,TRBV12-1,TGTGCCAGCAGCTTGACAGTGAGGAATCAGCCCCAGCATTTT,CASSLTVRNQPQHF
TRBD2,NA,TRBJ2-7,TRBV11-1,TGTGCCAGCAGCTTAGAGCTAGCGGGTATCTACGAGCAGTACTTC,CASSLELAGIYEQYF
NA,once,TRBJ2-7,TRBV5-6,TGTGCCAGCAGCCCAGGGATCTACGAGCAGTACTTC,CASSPGIYEQYF
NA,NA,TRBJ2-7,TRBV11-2,TGTGCCAGCAGCTTAGTTGCAGGGCTCGCATCCTACGAGCAGTACTTC,CASSLVAGLASYEQYF
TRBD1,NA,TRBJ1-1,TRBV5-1,TGCGCCAGCAGCCGAGGGACAGGGAACACTGAAGCTTTCTTT,CASSRGTGNTEAFF
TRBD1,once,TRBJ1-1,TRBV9,TGTGCCAGCTCCTCGACAGGGAGCATGAACACTGAAGCTTTCTTT,CASSSTGSMNTEAFF
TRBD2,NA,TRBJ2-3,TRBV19,TGTGCCAGTAGTACTAGCGGGAGCACAGATACGCAGTATTTT,CASSTSGSTDTQYF
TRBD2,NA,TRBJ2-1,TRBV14,TGTGCCAGCAGCCAACTACTAGCGGGAGTTATTGAGCAGTTCTTC,CASSQLLAGVIEQFF
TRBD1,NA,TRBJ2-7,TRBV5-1,TGCGCCAGCAGCTTGGATGGACAGGGCTACGAGCAGTACTTC,CASSLDGQGYEQYF
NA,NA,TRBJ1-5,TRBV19,TGTGCCAGTAGTTCCCAGACAGGAGCCGGGCCCCAGCATTTT,CASSSQTGAGPQHF
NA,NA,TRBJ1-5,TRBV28,TGTGCCAGCAGTTCTAAGTTTTGGGGGCAAAATCAGCCCCAGCATTTT,CASSSKFWGQNQPQHF
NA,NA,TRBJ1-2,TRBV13,TGTGCCAGCAGCTTAAGTAAGGGGCCGGACACCTTC,CASSLSKGPDTF
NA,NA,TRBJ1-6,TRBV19,TGTGCGAGTAGCAGCTCGCGGGATTCACCCCTCCACTTT,CASSSSRDSPLHF
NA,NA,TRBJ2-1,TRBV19,TGTGCCAGTAGTATCAATCGTGGACAACACTACAATGAGCAGTTCTTC,CASSINRGQHYNEQFF
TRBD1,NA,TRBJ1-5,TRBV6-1,TGTGCCAGCAGTGAAGCGAGACAGGGTTCCCAGCATTTT,CASSEARQGSQHF
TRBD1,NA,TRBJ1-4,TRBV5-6,TGTGCCAGCAGCTCCGGGACAGGGCGTGAAAAACTGTTTTTT,CASSSGTGREKLFF
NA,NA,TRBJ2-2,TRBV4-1,TGCGCCAGCAGCCAAGGTGGCGGTCCCAGGGAGCTGTTTTTT,CASSQGGGPRELFF
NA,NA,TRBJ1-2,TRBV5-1,TGCGCCAGCAGCTTGGCAGGCGAGAACTATGGCTACACCTTC,CASSLAGENYGYTF
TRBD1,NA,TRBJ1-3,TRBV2,TGTGCCAGGAGCGGGACAGGGTCTGGAAACACCATATATTTT,CARSGTGSGNTIYF
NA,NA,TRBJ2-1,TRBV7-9,TGTGCCAGCAGCTTCCCGCGGGTCCCCTCTACGGATGAGCAGTTCTTC,CASSFPRVPSTDEQFF
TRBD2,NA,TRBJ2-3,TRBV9,TGTGCCAGCAGCCAAACTAGCGGGAGCGCAGATACGCAGTATTTT,CASSQTSGSADTQYF
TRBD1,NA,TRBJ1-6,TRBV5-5,TGTGCCAGCAGCTCGGGACAGGGTAGATCACCCCTCCACTTT,CASSSGQGRSPLHF
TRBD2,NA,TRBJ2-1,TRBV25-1,TGTGCCAGCAGTGAACCTCCGGGACTAGCCCCCTACAATGAGCAGTTCTTC,CASSEPPGLAPYNEQFF
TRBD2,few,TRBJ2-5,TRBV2,TGTGCCAGCAGGGCTGGGACTAGCGTACAAGAGACCCAGTACTTC,CASRAGTSVQETQYF